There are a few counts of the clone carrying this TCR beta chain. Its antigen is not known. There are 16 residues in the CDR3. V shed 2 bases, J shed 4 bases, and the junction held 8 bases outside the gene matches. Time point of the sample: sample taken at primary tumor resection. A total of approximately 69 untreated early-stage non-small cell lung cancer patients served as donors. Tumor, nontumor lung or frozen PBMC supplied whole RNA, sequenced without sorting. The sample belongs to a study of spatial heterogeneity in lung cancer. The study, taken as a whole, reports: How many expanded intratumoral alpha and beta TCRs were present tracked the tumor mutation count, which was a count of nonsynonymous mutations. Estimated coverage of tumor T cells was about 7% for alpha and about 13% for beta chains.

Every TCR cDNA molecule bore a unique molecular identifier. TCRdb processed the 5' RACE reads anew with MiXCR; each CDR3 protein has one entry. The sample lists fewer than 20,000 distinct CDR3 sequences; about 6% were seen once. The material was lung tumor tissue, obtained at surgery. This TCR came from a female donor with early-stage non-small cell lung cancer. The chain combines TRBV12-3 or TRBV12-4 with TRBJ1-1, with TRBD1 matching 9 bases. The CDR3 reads CASSLTFGQGSTEAFF. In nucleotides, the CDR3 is TGTGCCAGCAGTTTAACATTCGGACAGGGGTCCACTGAAGCTTTCTTT.